Listed here are 18 T cell receptor beta chains from one sample, sequenced in a study of blood T cell repertoires in COVID-19. Measured with immunoSEQ multiplex PCR; TCRdb has only the in-frame clones, and not every one. The sample has roughly 200,000 clones; approximately 86% are singletons. What was sequenced was PBMCs or T cells enriched from blood (not recorded which). The receptors were sampled from a young woman who had been exposed to COVID-19.

This clone was seen only once. V and J are TRBV3-1 (or the pseudogene TRBV3-2) and TRBJ1-6, with unresolved D. Trimming cost V 6 bases and J 4 bases, with 13 bases left between them. The CDR3 has 15 amino acids. Germline loops: CDR1 LGHDT, CDR2 YNNKEL (reference sequence). CDR3 in DNA: TGTGCCAGCAGACGTAACCAGGTTTATAATTCACCCCTCCACTTT. Its protein product is CASRRNQVYNSPLHF.

V is TRBV5-1 and J is TRBJ1-2; D call uncertain. Between the trimmed V and J ends, which lost 1 base and 6 bases, there was a span of 10 bases. This CDR3 contains 13 residues. Germline assignment: CDR1 SGHRS and CDR2 YFSETQ. In nucleotides, the CDR3 is TGCGCCAGCAGCTTGTTTTTCGGGGATGGCTACACCTTC. It yields the protein CASSLFFGDGYTF.

The chain recombines TRBV18 with TRBJ1-3; 7 bases are a match to TRBD1. The V gene end was trimmed by 6 bases and the J gene end by 4 bases; junction bases not matched to a gene: 6. The CDR3 loop spans 14 amino acids. From germline, CDR1 is KGHSH and CDR2 LQKENI. CDR3 region: CASSHRDRGNTIYF. DNA for the CDR3: TGTGCCAGCTCGCACAGGGACAGAGGAAACACCATATATTTT.

The chain uses TRBV3-1 (or the pseudogene TRBV3-2) and TRBJ1-2; TRBD1 matches 8 bases. Germline loops: CDR1 LGHDT, CDR2 YNNKEL (reference sequence). After removal of 0 bases from V and 8 bases from J, the junction contained 5 bases not matched to a gene. The CDR3 is 14 residues long. The CDR3 spells CASSQEAWDRGYTF. The CDR3 bases are TGTGCCAGCAGCCAAGAGGCATGGGACAGGGGCTACACCTTC.

The V call is TRBV28, the J call TRBJ2-7; TRBD1 aligns across 9 bases. In germline, CDR1 is MDHEN, CDR2 SYDVKM. The length of the CDR3 is 13 residues. V gave up 8 bases and J gave up 6 bases; unmatched junction bases: 8. CDR3 DNA sequence: TGTGCCAGCCTCACAGGGGGCTCCCTCGAGCAGTACTTC. Translating it yields CASLTGGSLEQYF.

The chain joins TRBV5-8 to TRBJ2-7; 9 bases fit TRBD1. V trimming: 6 bases; J trimming: 5 bases; junction bases outside the gene matches: 6. The germline V gene encodes CDR1 SGHTS and CDR2 YDEGEE. This CDR3 has 13 amino acids. The CDR3, as DNA: TGTGCCAGCAATCTTAGACAGGGGGACGAGCAGTACTTC. Translation gives CASNLRQGDEQYF.

The chain joins TRBV3-1 (or the pseudogene TRBV3-2) to TRBJ2-7; 8 bases are a match to TRBD1. There are 14 residues in the CDR3. The germline gives CDR1 LGHDT, CDR2 YNNKEL (reference sequence). V lost 4 bases to trimming and J lost 6 bases; unmatched junction nucleotides: 8. The CDR3 DNA reads as TGTGCCAGCAGCCTGGACAGGGTAGTGGGCGAGCAGTACTTC. Translation gives CASSLDRVVGEQYF.

This sequence joins TRBV30 and TRBJ2-2; TRBD1 aligns across 11 bases. CDR1 is GTSNPN, CDR2 SVGIG, per germline (reference sequence). This CDR3 spans 15 amino acids. J gave up 7 bases and V 3 bases, and 7 bases lay outside the gene matches. CDR3 in amino acids: CAWRAGTGGGGELFF. The CDR3 DNA reads TGTGCCTGGAGGGCCGGGACAGGGGGTGGCGGGGAGCTGTTTTTT.

The chain has TRBV21-1 and TRBJ1-1; TRBD1 was called by the table and not checked on the DNA. TRBV21-1 is a listed pseudogene. This CDR3 comprises 12 residues. The CDR3 DNA is TGTGCCAGCAGCGGCCTGAACACTGAAGCTTTCTTT. Its translation is CASSGLNTEAFF.

V is TRBV5-5 and J is TRBJ2-2, with 7 bases matching TRBD2. Germline V gene sequence: CDR1 SGHKS, CDR2 YYEKEE (reference sequence). The CDR3 loop spans 16 amino acids. V lost 2 bases, J lost 1 base, and 5 bases stayed unmatched. The CDR3 spells CASSFRAGVNTGELFF. The CDR3 DNA sequence: TGTGCCAGCAGCTTTCGTGCGGGGGTGAACACCGGGGAGCTGTTTTTT. The complete variable domain, with remaining parts taken from reference TRBV5-5 and TRBJ2-2, reads DAGVTQSPTHLIKTRGQQVTLRCSPISGHKSVSWYQQVLGQGPQFIFQYYEKEERGRGNFPDRFSARQFPNYSSELNVNALLLGDSALYLCASSFRAGVNTGELFFGEGSRLTVL.

The chain links TRBV28 to TRBJ1-4; the match to TRBD1 covers 10 bases. The V gene's germline CDR1 is MDHEN and CDR2 SYDVKM. V lost 5 bases and J lost 5; bases outside the gene matches: 5. The CDR3 extends over 15 amino acids. The CDR3 sequence: CASSGWGQGNEKLFF. DNA for the CDR3: TGTGCCAGCAGTGGGTGGGGACAGGGGAATGAAAAACTGTTTTTT.

On this clone: The junction departs from the called germline gene at one end, perhaps through a read error. The chain is built from TRBV28 and TRBJ1-5; 9 nucleotides align to TRBD1. The length of the CDR3 is 13 residues. Germline V gene data show CDR1 as MDHEN and CDR2 as SYDVKM. CDR3 amino acids: CASSPNPGQGGRF. The CDR3 nucleotides read TGTGCCAGCAGCCCAAACCCGGGACAGGGAGGTAGATTT.

The J gene is TRBJ2-3, the V gene TRBV19; 9 bases agree with TRBD1. The germline gives CDR1 LNHDA, CDR2 SQIVND (reference sequence). This CDR3 spans 13 amino acids. V gave up 5 bases and J gave up 10 bases; unmatched junction bases: 7. The CDR3 spells CASSGNRGRAQYF. DNA of the CDR3: TGTGCCAGTAGTGGTAACAGGGGGCGCGCGCAGTATTTT.

The rearrangement joins TRBV27 to TRBJ1-6; 10 nucleotides agree with TRBD1. This CDR3 region has 14 residues. Germline-derived CDR1 and CDR2 are MNHEY and SMNVEV (reference sequence). The V segment lost 5 bases and the J segment 9 bases; nucleotides outside the gene matches: 4. Here the CDR3 DNA reads TGTGCCAGCAGTGACAGGGGGCGAGTTTCACCCCTCCACTTT. It is translated as CASSDRGRVSPLHF.

This CDR3 reads CASSTGTEYYGYTF. The CDR3 nucleotides read TGTGCCAGCAGCACCGGGACTGAGTACTATGGCTACACCTTC. The chain carries TRBV5-4 and TRBJ1-2, with D perhaps matching TRBD1 (5 bases). This CDR3 spans 14 amino acids. Looked up from germline, CDR1 is SGHNT and CDR2 is YYREEE (reference sequence). Trimming left V 4 bases short and J 3 bases short, with 13 bases between.

The chain joins TRBV18 to TRBJ1-2; maybe TRBD1 (6 bases). This CDR3 region has 12 residues. Germline CDR1 KGHSH, CDR2 LQKENI. V dropped 3 bases and J dropped 4 bases, with 6 bases sitting between them. CDR3 sequence: CASSPDSYGYTF. CDR3 nucleotides: TGTGCCAGCTCACCGGACAGCTATGGCTACACCTTC.

V usage is TRBV6-5 and J usage is TRBJ1-2; TRBD1 aligns across 7 bases. CDR3 length equals 15 residues. J gave up 5 bases and V 5 bases, and 11 bases lay outside the gene matches. The V gene's germline CDR1 is MNHEY and CDR2 SVGAGI. The chain's CDR3 is CASSRTGGTEYGYTF. As DNA, the CDR3 is TGTGCCAGCAGTCGGACGGGCGGGACAGAGTATGGCTACACCTTC.

The chain is built from TRBV12-3 or TRBV12-4 and TRBJ1-4, with D possibly being TRBD1 (5 bases). The V gene lost 7 bases and the J gene lost 5 bases, with 11 bases spanning the gap. The CDR3 runs to 13 residues. The CDR3: CASKGRVNEKLFF. The CDR3 coding sequence is TGTGCCAGCAAGGGGAGGGTAAATGAAAAACTGTTTTTT.